The present T cell receptor (beta chain) was sequenced within a study of response to subunit inactivated influenza vaccine. Study results and caveats: Only a handful of new T cells, the authors suggested, are recruited with each seasonal influenza vaccination.

The V segment lost 1 base and the J segment 1 base; nucleotides outside the gene matches: 8. Looked up from germline, CDR1 is SGHRS and CDR2 is YFSETQ. The CDR3 runs 19 residues. About this clonotype itself: The antigen is undetermined.

MiXCR, applied by TCRdb to the RT-PCR reads, yields one record per CDR3 protein. The sample has roughly 570,000 distinct CDR3 sequences, 14% seen once; the top ten hold approximately 12%. This sample comprised PBMCs from blood, obtained 11 to 12 days after vaccination. The genes are TRBV5-1 and TRBJ2-1; TRBD2 agrees at 13 bases. The clonotype originates from a man over 45 who received an inactivated influenza vaccine. The CDR3 nucleotides are TGCGCCAGCAGCTTGACCCCACTAGCGGGAGGGCAGTCCTACAATGAGCAGTTCTTC. Residues: CASSLTPLAGGQSYNEQFF.